The clone carrying this TCR beta chain was found a few times. Its antigen is as yet unknown. This record belongs to a study of blood T cells in healthy people across ages. The study's findings and limits: With age, beta diversity per million T cells declined roughly linearly, significantly by 30 to 50.

The germline V gene encodes CDR1 MDHEN and CDR2 SYDVKM. V was trimmed by 6 bases and J by 8 bases, leaving 22 bases between them. The CDR3 consists of 15 residues. For the second PCR, which ran for about 6 to 11 cycles, a sample-barcoded 5' primer and a J-beta primer mix were used. Every individual sample yielded 3 million or more paired-end reads (each containing CDR3). TCRdb analysed the 5' RACE reads with MiXCR anew, one entry per CDR3 protein. This sample yields 850,000 to 1,000,000 distinct CDR3 sequences, of which about 53% are seen a single time; about 22% belongs to the top ten. Each donor gave around 9.6 milliliters of peripheral blood. Samples each yielded at least 5.5 micrograms of total RNA.

The TCR originated in a woman between 55 and 75 years old in good health. The specimen sequenced was blood. V gene TRBV28 combines with J gene TRBJ1-2, with D unresolved. The CDR3: CASSPRLARGGGYTF. The DNA for the CDR3 is TGTGCCAGCAGCCCACGATTGGCCCGGGGTGGGGGCTACACCTTC.